A single T cell receptor (beta chain) is shown here with its context. This entry comes from a study of technical replicates of blood from a few donors. Libraries were prepared by immunoSEQ multiplex PCR; TCRdb keeps only in-frame clonotypes and omits some of them. The sample yields 83,000 or so clones, 90% to 95% seen once. CDR1 SEHNR and CDR2 FQNEAQ come from the germline V gene (reference sequence). The CDR3 runs 15 residues. Trimming removed 1 base from V and 3 bases from J; junction bases left unmatched: 3. The sequenced sample consisted of T cells isolated from PBMCs. The receptor was derived from a human donor in good health. The rearrangement links TRBV7-9 to TRBJ1-2, with TRBD1 matching 9 bases. CDR3 protein: CASSLDTGGDYGYTF. Written as DNA, the CDR3 is TGTGCCAGCAGCTTAGACACAGGGGGCGACTATGGCTACACCTTC.